This TCR beta chain was sequenced in a study of PD-1 blockade in classical Hodgkin lymphoma (dated by TCRdb to 2018 to 2020). Regarding the study in general: Nivolumab dosing was 3 mg/kg intravenously every 2 weeks, continuing until either disease progression or unacceptable toxicity. To define a peripheral blood immune signature of response to PD-1 blockade in classical Hodgkin lymphoma, the study combined TCR beta sequencing with CyTOF.

Genomic DNA was extracted with the Qiagen DNeasy kit from unsorted PBMCs and from negatively selected CD4+ and CD8+ fractions. Amplification of TCR beta CDR3 regions was done by immunoSEQ multiplex PCR with primers that anneal to V and J segments. Amplification bias was minimized using a synthetic immune receptor repertoire, and residual bias was removed computationally after sequencing. The published analysis was carried out like this. Repertoire diversity was quantified as the Shannon entropy index using custom Python scripts. Unsorted, CD4+ and CD8+ repertoires were examined separately, except in combined analyses, for which CD4+ and CD8+ sequences were merged in silico. Clonal expansion was defined as at least a 2-fold frequency increase after treatment relative to C1D1, with a pseudocount of 0.5 for undetected baseline clones. Clones with 0 or 1 copy at C1D1 were classified as singleton clones, and clones with 2 or more copies were classified as non-singleton clones. Clones expanded in unsorted samples were assigned a CD4+, CD8+ or unknown annotation through matching of protein sequences in sorted samples from the same patient. Wilcoxon tests on paired samples were used to test changes in diversity from C1D1 to C4D1. Sourced from immuneACCESS, this table was stored by TCRdb with only in-frame sequences that have V and J called. A share of the clones is absent; for the studies checked, an unresolved V gene accounts for under half, and the remainder has no known explanation. V and J calls and clone size are copied from that table; D and trimming were computed from the DNA. This sample comprises roughly 150,000 clones, just under 80% of them detected only once. The ten largest clones capture about 9.3% of the sample.

What the time point label conveys for this sample: cycle 2 day 1 (C2D1) of nivolumab. Relapse after autologous stem cell transplantation had occurred in all trial patients, and cohorts A, B and C were distinguished by prior brentuximab vedotin exposure. A total of over 55 patients with relapsed/refractory classical Hodgkin lymphoma made up the trial cohort, and each patient's best overall response was complete response, partial response or progressive disease. Trial patients were treated with single-agent nivolumab in the multi-cohort phase II CheckMate 205 trial. An independent review committee assessed best overall response by applying the 2007 International Working Group response criteria. PBMCs from the trial were collected at three points: immediately before nivolumab initiation (C1D1), and during therapy at cycle 2 day 1 and cycle 4 day 1. Peripheral blood was collected in 8 mL Vacutainer Cell Preparation Tubes, from which PBMCs were isolated by centrifugation and then cryopreserved.

From the germline V gene (reference sequence), CDR1 is MNHEY and CDR2 is SMNVEV. The CDR3 numbers 16 residues from cysteine through phenylalanine. CDR3 DNA only is kept here, 48 bases in frame from base 1. A distance of 18 bases separates the germline ends of V and J, which lose 7 bases and 2 bases respectively. Overall study results and their limits: The study was restricted to a single clinical trial cohort, and the causes of repertoire differences, possibly disease activity or prior therapy, were left undefined. Patients starting nivolumab less than 1 year after ASCT had lower diversity and were excluded from later analyses to avoid confounding by immune reconstitution. A significant rise by C4D1 was seen in CD4+ but not CD8+ TCR diversity (p=0.0027 vs p=0.16), with the rise being most apparent in complete responders (p=0.02). Newly diagnosed patients were reported to have lower baseline TCR diversity than healthy donors, and relapsed/refractory patients were reported to have lower baseline TCR diversity still. Baseline diversity similar to that of newly diagnosed patients was observed in trial patients achieving complete response, whereas significantly lower diversity was observed in partial responders and progressors.

For this clone: It has no known antigen specificity. Base qualities were left out, and no much larger clone turns up one base away.

The receptor was derived from a human donor with classical Hodgkin lymphoma. The specimen was peripheral blood mononuclear cells (PBMCs), collected before the second cycle of nivolumab. The chain links TRBV27 with TRBJ2-1; matching of 5 bases hints at TRBD2 as the D gene. The CDR3 amino acid sequence is: CASTPIGVSAYNEQFF. The nucleotide sequence is TGTGCCAGCACCCCTATCGGGGTCTCGGCCTACAATGAGCAGTTCTTC.